Given below is one TCR beta chain in context. Its antigen is not identified. This record comes from a study of shared clonotypes between healthy human individuals. The study's findings and limits: Sequencing depth was expected to affect clonotype sharing among donors.

The CDR3 length is 16 residues. From germline, CDR1 is SGHRS and CDR2 YFSETQ. V lost 1 base, J lost 1 base, and 12 bases lay in between. From CD4+ cells came CD45RA+ naive and CD45RA-negative memory subsets. Repertoires were generated with immunoSEQ multiplex PCR, while TCRdb's copy carries only in-frame clones and drops some. This table holds over 700,000 clones, over 55% found once. The sample was memory CD4+ T cells sorted from blood. Specified subset: CD45RA-negative fraction. This chain connects TRBV5-1 to TRBJ1-3, with D unresolved. This TCR derives from a woman in her thirties in good health. In nucleotides, the CDR3 is TGCGCCAGCAGCTTGCTCGCAGCAGAATCTGGAAACACCATATATTTT. Translating gives CASSLLAAESGNTIYF.